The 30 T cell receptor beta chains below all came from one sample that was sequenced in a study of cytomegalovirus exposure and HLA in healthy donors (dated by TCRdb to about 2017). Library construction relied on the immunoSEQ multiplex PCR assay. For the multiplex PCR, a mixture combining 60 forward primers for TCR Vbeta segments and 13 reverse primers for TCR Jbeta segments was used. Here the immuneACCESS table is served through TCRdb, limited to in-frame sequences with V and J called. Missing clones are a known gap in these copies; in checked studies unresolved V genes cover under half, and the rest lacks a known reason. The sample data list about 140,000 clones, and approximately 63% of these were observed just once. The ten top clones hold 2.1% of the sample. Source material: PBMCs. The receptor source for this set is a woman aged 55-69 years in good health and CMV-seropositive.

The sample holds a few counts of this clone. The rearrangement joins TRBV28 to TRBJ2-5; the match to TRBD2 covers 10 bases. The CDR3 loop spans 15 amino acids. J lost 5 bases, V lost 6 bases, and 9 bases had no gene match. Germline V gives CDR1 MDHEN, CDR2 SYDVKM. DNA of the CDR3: TGTGCCAGCAGCGGACTAGCGGAGGGGCGGGAGACCCAGTACTTC. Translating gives CASSGLAEGRETQYF.

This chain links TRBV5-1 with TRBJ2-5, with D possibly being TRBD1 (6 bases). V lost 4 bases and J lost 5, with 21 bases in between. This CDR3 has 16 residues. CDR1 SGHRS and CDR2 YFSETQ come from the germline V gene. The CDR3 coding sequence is TGCGCCAGCAGCCTGGGGGAGCGGTGGGGGCTGGAGACCCAGTACTTC. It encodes CASSLGERWGLETQYF.

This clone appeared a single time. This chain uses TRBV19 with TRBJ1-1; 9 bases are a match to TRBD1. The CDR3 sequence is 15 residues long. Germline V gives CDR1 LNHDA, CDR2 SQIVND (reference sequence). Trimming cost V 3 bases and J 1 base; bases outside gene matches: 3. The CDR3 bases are TGTGCCAGTAGTATTGCGGGACAGGGGAACACTGAAGCTTTCTTT. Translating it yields CASSIAGQGNTEAFF.

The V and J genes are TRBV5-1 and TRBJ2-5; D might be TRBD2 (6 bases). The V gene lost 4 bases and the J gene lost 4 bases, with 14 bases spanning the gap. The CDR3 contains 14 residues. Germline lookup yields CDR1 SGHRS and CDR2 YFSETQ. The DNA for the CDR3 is TGCGCCAGCAGCCCCGGACGGAGGGGAGAGACCCAGTACTTC. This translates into CASSPGRRGETQYF.

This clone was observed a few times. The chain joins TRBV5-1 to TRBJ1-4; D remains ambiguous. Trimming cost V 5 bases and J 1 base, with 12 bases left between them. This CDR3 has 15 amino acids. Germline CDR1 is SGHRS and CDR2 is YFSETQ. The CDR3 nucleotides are TGCGCCAGCAGAAGTCGGGGTGGAACTAATGAAAAACTGTTTTTT. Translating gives CASRSRGGTNEKLFF.

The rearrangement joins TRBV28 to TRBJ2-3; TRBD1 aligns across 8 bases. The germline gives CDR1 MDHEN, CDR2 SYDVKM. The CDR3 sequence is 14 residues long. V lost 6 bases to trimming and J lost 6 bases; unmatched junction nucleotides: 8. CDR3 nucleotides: TGTGCCAGCAGGGACAGGGTCGTGGGGGATACGCAGTATTTT. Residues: CASRDRVVGDTQYF.

CDR3 protein: CASSQVRGYGGNTIYF. The CDR3 nucleotides are TGCGCCAGCAGCCAAGTAAGGGGTTATGGTGGAAACACCATATATTTT. This sequence joins TRBV4-1 and TRBJ1-3, with D possibly matching TRBD1 (5 bases). Germline CDR1 reads MGHRA; CDR2 reads YSYEKL. The CDR3 length is 16 residues. V lost 1 base to trimming and J lost 3 bases, with 13 bases between them.

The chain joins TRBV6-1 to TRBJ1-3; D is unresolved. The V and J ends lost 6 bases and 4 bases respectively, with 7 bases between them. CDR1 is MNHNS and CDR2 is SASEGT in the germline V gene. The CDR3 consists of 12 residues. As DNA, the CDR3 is TGTGCCAGCAGCCCCGGGGGAAACACCATATATTTT. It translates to CASSPGGNTIYF.

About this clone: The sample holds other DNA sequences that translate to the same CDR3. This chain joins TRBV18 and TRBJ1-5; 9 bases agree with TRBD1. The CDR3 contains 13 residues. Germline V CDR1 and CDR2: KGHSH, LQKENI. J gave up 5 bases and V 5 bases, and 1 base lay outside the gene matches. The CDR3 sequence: CASSRTGDQPQHF. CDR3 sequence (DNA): TGTGCCAGCTCAAGGACAGGGGATCAGCCCCAGCATTTT. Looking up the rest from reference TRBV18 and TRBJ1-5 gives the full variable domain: NAGVMQNPRHLVRRRGQEARLRCSPMKGHSHVYWYRQLPEEGLKFMVYLQKENIIDESGMPKERFSAEFPKEGPSILRIQQVVRGDSAAYFCASSRTGDQPQHFGDGTRLSIL.

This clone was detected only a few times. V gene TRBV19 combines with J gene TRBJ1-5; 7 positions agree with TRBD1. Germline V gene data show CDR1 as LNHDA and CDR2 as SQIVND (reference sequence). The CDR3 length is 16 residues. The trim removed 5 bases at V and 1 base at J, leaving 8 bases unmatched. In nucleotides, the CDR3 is TGTGCCAGTAGTCCCCGGACAGGTATAAGCAATCAGCCCCAGCATTTT. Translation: CASSPRTGISNQPQHF.

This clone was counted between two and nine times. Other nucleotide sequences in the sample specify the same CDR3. This CDR3 reads CASSLGRDGETQYF. CDR3 DNA: TGCGCCAGCAGCTTGGGGAGGGACGGAGAGACCCAGTACTTC. The chain joins TRBV5-1 to TRBJ2-5, with D possibly matching TRBD2 (6 bases). The CDR3 runs 14 residues. V shed 0 bases and J shed 4 bases, with 10 bases lying between them. The germline gives CDR1 SGHRS, CDR2 YFSETQ.

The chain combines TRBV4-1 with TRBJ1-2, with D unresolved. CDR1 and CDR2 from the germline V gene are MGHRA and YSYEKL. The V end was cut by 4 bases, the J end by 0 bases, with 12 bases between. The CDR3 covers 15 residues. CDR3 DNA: TGCGCCAGCAGCCTTCTGGTTAGAGCTAACTATGGCTACACCTTC. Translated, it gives CASSLLVRANYGYTF.

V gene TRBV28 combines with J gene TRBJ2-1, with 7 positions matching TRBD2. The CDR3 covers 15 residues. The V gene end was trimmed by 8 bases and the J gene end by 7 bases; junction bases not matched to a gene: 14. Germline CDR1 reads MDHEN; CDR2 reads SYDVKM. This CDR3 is CASGGSNYRVNEQFF. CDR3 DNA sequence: TGTGCCAGCGGCGGGAGTAATTATCGGGTGAATGAGCAGTTCTTC.

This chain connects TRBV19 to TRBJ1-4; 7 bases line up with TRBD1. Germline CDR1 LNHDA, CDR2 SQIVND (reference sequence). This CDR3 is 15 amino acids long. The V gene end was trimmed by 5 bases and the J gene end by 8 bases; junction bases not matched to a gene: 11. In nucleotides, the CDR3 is TGTGCCAGTAGTGCCCGGGACAGTCGGAACGAAAAACTGTTTTTT. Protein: CASSARDSRNEKLFF.

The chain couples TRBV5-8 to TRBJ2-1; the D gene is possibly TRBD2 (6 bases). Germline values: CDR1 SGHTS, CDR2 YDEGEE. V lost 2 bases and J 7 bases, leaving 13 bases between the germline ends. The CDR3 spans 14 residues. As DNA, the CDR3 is TGTGCCAGCAGCTTTGGGGGACTCCTAAATGAGCAGTTCTTC. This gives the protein CASSFGGLLNEQFF.

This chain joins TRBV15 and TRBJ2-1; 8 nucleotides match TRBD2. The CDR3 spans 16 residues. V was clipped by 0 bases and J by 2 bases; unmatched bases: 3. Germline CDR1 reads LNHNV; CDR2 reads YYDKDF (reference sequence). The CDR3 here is CATSRESGGPYNEQFF. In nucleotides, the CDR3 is TGTGCCACCAGCAGAGAGAGCGGGGGCCCCTACAATGAGCAGTTCTTC.

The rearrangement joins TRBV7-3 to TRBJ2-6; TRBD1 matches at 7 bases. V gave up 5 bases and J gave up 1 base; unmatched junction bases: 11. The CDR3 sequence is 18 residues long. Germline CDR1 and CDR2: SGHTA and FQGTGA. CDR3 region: CASSPPTTGLSGANVLTF. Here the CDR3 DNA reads TGTGCCAGCAGCCCCCCGACGACAGGGTTGTCTGGGGCCAACGTCCTGACTTTC.

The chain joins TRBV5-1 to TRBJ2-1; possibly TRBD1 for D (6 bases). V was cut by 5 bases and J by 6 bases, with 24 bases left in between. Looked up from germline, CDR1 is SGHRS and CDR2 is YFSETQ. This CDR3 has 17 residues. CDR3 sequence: CASSSGIGPMGANEQFF. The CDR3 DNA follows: TGCGCCAGCAGTTCCGGAATAGGGCCCATGGGGGCCAATGAGCAGTTCTTC.

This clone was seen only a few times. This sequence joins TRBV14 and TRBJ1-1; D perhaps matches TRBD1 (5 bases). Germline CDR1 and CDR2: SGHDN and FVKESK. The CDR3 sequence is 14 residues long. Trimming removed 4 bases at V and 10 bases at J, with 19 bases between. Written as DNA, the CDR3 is TGTGCCAGCAGCCCGGACACGGTCGATTTTCGAGCTTTCTTT. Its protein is CASSPDTVDFRAFF.

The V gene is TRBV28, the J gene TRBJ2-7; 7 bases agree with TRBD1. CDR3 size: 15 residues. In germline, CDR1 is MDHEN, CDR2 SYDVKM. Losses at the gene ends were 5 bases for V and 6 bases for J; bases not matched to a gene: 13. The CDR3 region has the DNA TGTGCCAGCAGTCCCGGAAGGACAGGCTGGTCCGAGCAGTACTTC. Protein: CASSPGRTGWSEQYF. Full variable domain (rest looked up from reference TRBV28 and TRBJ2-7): DVKVTQSSRYLVKRTGEKVFLECVQDMDHENMFWYRQDPGLGLRLIYFSYDVKMKEKGDIPEGYSVSREKKERFSLILESASTNQTSMYLCASSPGRTGWSEQYFGPGTRLTVT.

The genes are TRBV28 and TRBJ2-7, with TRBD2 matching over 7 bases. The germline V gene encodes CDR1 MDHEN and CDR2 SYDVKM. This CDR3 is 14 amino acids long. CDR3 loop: CATERERASYEQYF. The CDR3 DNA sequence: TGTGCTACTGAGCGGGAAAGGGCTTCCTACGAGCAGTACTTC.

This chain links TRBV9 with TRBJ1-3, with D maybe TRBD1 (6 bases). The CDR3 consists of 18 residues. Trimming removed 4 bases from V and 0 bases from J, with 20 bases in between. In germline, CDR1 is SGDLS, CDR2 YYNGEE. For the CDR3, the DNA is TGTGCCAGCAGCCATGGACGGGGGGCTCTACTCTCTGGAAACACCATATATTTT. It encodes CASSHGRGALLSGNTIYF.

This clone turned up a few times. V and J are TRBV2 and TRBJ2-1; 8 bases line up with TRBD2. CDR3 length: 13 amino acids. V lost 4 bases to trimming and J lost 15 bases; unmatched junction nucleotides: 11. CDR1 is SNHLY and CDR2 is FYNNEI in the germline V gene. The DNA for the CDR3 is TGTGCCAGCAGTGGTGGTAGCGGGAATGTCGGGTTCTTC. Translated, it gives CASSGGSGNVGFF.

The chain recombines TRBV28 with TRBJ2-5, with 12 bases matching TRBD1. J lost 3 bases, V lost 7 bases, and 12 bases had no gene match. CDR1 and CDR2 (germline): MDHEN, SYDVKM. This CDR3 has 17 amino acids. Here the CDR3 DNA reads TGTGCCAGCACCCCAATGGGGACAGGGGGCGCGGAAGAGACCCAGTACTTC. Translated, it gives CASTPMGTGGAEETQYF.

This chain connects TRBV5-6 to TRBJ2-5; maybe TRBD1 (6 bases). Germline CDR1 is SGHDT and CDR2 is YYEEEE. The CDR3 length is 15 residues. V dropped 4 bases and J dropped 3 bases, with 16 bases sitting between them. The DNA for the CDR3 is TGTGCCAGCAGCGCCCCGACAGGACCAGAAGAGACCCAGTACTTC. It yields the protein CASSAPTGPEETQYF. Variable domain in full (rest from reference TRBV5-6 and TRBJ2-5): DAGVTQSPTHLIKTRGQQVTLRCSPKSGHDTVSWYQQALGQGPQFIFQYYEEEERQRGNFPDRFSGHQFPNYSSELNVNALLLGDSALYLCASSAPTGPEETQYFGPGTRLLVL.

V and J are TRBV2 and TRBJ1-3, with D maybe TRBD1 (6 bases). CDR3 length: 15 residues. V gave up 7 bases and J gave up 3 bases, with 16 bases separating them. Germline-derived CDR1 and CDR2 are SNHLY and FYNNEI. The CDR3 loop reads CASTSQGLGGNTIYF. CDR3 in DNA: TGTGCCAGCACCTCCCAGGGGCTGGGTGGAAACACCATATATTTT.

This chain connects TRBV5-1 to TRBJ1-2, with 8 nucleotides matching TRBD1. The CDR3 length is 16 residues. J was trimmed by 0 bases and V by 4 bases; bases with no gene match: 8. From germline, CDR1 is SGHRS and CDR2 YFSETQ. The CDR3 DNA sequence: TGCGCCAGCAGCCCCCTCCCGGGACAGGCTAACTATGGCTACACCTTC. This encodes CASSPLPGQANYGYTF.

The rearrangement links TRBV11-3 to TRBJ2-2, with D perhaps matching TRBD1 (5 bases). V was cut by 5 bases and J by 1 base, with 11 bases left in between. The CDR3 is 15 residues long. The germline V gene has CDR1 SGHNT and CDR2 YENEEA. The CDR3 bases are TGTGCCAGCAGCCAGGGCACAGGGAACACCGGGGAGCTGTTTTTT. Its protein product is CASSQGTGNTGELFF. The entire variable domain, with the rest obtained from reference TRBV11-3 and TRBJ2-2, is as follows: EAGVVQSPRYKIIEKKQPVAFWCNPISGHNTLYWYLQNLGQGPELLIRYENEEAVDDSQLPKDRFSAERLKGVDSTLKIQPAELGDSAVYLCASSQGTGNTGELFFGEGSRLTVL.

CDR3 sequence: CASMGEGQDNEQYF. CDR3 nucleotides: TGTGCCAGCATGGGGGAGGGCCAGGACAACGAGCAGTACTTC. The V gene is TRBV2, the J gene TRBJ2-7; 7 nucleotides line up with TRBD2. Germline CDR1 SNHLY, CDR2 FYNNEI. Trimming cost V 7 bases and J 5 bases; bases outside gene matches: 11. The CDR3 contains 14 residues.

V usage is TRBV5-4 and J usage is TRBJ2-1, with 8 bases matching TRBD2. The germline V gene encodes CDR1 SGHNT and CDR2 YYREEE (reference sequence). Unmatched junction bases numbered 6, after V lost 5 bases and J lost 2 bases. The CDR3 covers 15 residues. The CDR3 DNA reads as TGTGCCAGCAGGTCCGGGACTAGTACCTACAATGAGCAGTTCTTC. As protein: CASRSGTSTYNEQFF.